This T cell receptor (beta chain) was captured in a study of blood T cells in healthy people across ages. The germline V gene has CDR1 MNHEY and CDR2 SVGAGI. The CDR3 covers 16 residues. Primers used in a second PCR of roughly 6 to 12 cycles were a sample-barcoded 5' primer and a J-beta primer mix. Each cDNA molecule was tagged by a template-switch adaptor with 12 random nucleotides. TCRdb independently ran MiXCR on the 5' RACE reads; one entry per CDR3 protein. Of about 570,000 distinct CDR3 sequences in the sample, 27% were seen once. This clonotype was counted a few times. Its target is unknown. The junction departs from germline at one end; a sequencing error may be responsible. Study results and limitations: Conclusively comparing naive with antigen-experienced cells was impossible with unsorted PBMCs.

The sequenced material came from blood. The TCR originated in a woman in her 70s in good health. The genes are TRBV6-5 and TRBJ2-5, with 12 bases identical to TRBD2. CDR3 in amino acids: CASSDSGLAGRETQYF. CDR3 nucleotide sequence: TGTGCCAGCAGTGACTCCGGACTAGCGGGGCGGGAGACCCAGTACTTC.